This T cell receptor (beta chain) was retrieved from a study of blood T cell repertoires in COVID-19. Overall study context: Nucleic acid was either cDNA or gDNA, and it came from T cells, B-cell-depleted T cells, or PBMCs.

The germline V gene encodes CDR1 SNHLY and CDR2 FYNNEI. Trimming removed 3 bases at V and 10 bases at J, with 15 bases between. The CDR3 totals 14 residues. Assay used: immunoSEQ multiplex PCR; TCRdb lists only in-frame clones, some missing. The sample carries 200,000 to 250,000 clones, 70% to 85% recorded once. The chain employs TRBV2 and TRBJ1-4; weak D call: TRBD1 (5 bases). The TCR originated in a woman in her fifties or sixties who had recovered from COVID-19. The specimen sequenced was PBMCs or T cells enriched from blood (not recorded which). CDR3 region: CASSEGPPSAKLFF. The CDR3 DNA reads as TGTGCCAGCAGTGAGGGGCCACCGAGTGCAAAACTGTTTTTT.